The 9 T cell receptor beta chains in this list originate from one sample, sequenced in a study of cytomegalovirus exposure and HLA in healthy donors. The PCR contained 60 Vbeta and 13 Jbeta primers. Only in-frame clones appear in the TCRdb table, and some are missing; sequencing was by immunoSEQ multiplex PCR. The sample yields some 130,000 clones, approximately 80% seen once. The sequenced sample was PBMCs. These receptors came from a male donor in good health and CMV-seropositive.

The chain combines TRBV5-6 with TRBJ2-5; the D gene is possibly TRBD2 (5 bases). Germline V gives CDR1 SGHDT, CDR2 YYEEEE. The CDR3 is 13 amino acids. V was shortened by 1 base and J by 14 bases, with 18 bases between the two germline ends. The CDR3 protein is CASSLPHSDEGYF. The CDR3 DNA follows: TGTGCCAGCAGCTTGCCCCATAGTGATGAGGGCTACTTC.

Here the CDR3 reads CASSQGGTTYEQYF. DNA for the CDR3: TGTGCCAGCAGCCAAGGCGGGACCACCTACGAGCAGTACTTC. The V gene is TRBV4-2, the J gene TRBJ2-7; a possible D gene is TRBD2 (6 bases). The CDR3 has 14 residues. Trimming cost V 1 base and J 2 bases, with 9 bases left between them. Germline V gene sequence: CDR1 LGHNA, CDR2 YNFKEQ.

The sample holds a few counts of this clone. The chain recombines TRBV6-5 with TRBJ2-1; 7 bases align to TRBD2. The J segment lost 7 bases and the V segment lost 2 bases, leaving 8 bases of the junction unmatched. The CDR3 is 15 residues long. Germline V gene lookup returns CDR1 MNHEY and CDR2 SVGAGI. CDR3 nucleotides: TGTGCCAGCAGTTACACGCGGGAGAGTGGAAATGAGCAGTTCTTC. The encoded protein is CASSYTRESGNEQFF.

The table lists this clone with a few counts. The rearrangement joins TRBV19 to TRBJ2-1; 13 bases are a match to TRBD2. Germline V lookup: CDR1 LNHDA, CDR2 SQIVND (reference sequence). This CDR3 region has 16 residues. With V trimmed by 5 bases and J by 8 bases, 9 bases remained unmatched. CDR3 loop: CASSLLTSGRIYEQFF. The CDR3 coding sequence is TGTGCCAGTAGTCTACTGACTAGCGGGAGGATTTATGAGCAGTTCTTC. Combining the CDR3 with reference TRBV19 and TRBJ2-1 gives the whole variable domain DGGITQSPKYLFRKEGQNVTLSCEQNLNHDAMYWYRQDPGQGLRLIYYSQIVNDFQKGDIAEGYSVSREKKESFPLTVTSAQKNPTAFYLCASSLLTSGRIYEQFFGPGTRLTVL.

The chain couples TRBV6-6 to TRBJ2-7; D is possibly TRBD1 (7 bases). The CDR3 consists of 14 residues. The germline gives CDR1 MNHNY, CDR2 SVGAGI (reference sequence). V was pared by 6 bases and J by 6 bases, with 18 bases between. Here the CDR3 DNA reads TGTGCCAGCAGCCCCAGGGGGGCCCGGGTCGAGCAGTACTTC. It yields the protein CASSPRGARVEQYF.

The chain carries TRBV12-2 and TRBJ2-1; the table's D call, TRBD2, was not checked against the DNA. TRBV12-2 is annotated as a pseudogene. CDR3 length: 19 residues. This CDR3 is CATRGQLEAGNLSYNEQFF. Here the CDR3 DNA reads TGTGCAACGCGGGGGCAACTAGAGGCGGGAAACCTTTCCTACAATGAGCAGTTCTTC.

V and J are TRBV5-5 and TRBJ2-6; 7 bases map to TRBD2. This CDR3 spans 18 amino acids. Unmatched junction bases numbered 6, after V lost 0 bases and J lost 0 bases. Germline V lookup: CDR1 SGHKS, CDR2 YYEKEE (reference sequence). The CDR3: CASSLVRGFSSGANVLTF. The DNA for the CDR3 is TGTGCCAGCAGCTTGGTGCGGGGGTTCTCCTCTGGGGCCAACGTCCTGACTTTC.

The chain links TRBV6-5 to TRBJ2-7; 9 bases align to TRBD2. Germline values: CDR1 MNHEY, CDR2 SVGAGI. CDR3 length equals 16 residues. Unmatched junction bases numbered 7, after V lost 2 bases and J lost 2 bases. CDR3 in amino acids: CASSYVAGGSPYEQYF. DNA of the CDR3: TGTGCCAGCAGTTACGTTGCGGGAGGGTCCCCCTACGAGCAGTACTTC.

A single count supports this clone. V usage is TRBV7-9 and J usage is TRBJ1-1, with 10 bases identical to TRBD1. V lost 5 bases and J lost 0; bases outside the gene matches: 6. Germline CDR1 and CDR2: SEHNR and FQNEAQ (reference sequence). CDR3 length: 16 amino acids. Written as DNA, the CDR3 is TGTGCCAGCAGCGGGGACAGGGGATCTGTGAACACTGAAGCTTTCTTT. Translation: CASSGDRGSVNTEAFF. Variable domain in full (rest from reference TRBV7-9 and TRBJ1-1): DTGVSQNPRHKITKRGQNVTFRCDPISEHNRLYWYRQTLGQGPEFLTYFQNEAQLEKSRLLSDRFSAERPKGSFSTLEIQRTEQGDSAMYLCASSGDRGSVNTEAFFGQGTRLTVV.